Below are 32 T cell receptor beta chains sequenced from a single sample in a study of OX40 agonist ivuxolimab in advanced cancers. The method was immunoSEQ multiplex PCR; TCRdb's version includes in-frame clones alone and lacks a portion of them. The sample carries 98,000 or so clones, roughly 95% recorded once. The sequences come from CD4+ or CD8+ T cells sorted from blood, collected in a trial of the OX40 agonist ivuxolimab. These receptors were obtained from an adult with an advanced solid tumor such as melanoma, head and neck, liver or kidney cancer.

The CDR3 DNA follows: TGTGCCAGCAGCGTAGACGTCAGGGACTTTGGCGAGCAGTACTTC. Translating gives CASSVDVRDFGEQYF. J is TRBJ2-7 and V is TRBV9; tentative D call: TRBD2 (6 bases). The CDR3 extends over 15 amino acids. CDR1 is SGDLS, CDR2 YYNGEE, per germline. Trimming shortened V by 0 bases and J by 6 bases, and 16 bases separated the two germline ends.

This chain connects TRBV5-1 to TRBJ2-7, with 10 bases identical to TRBD1. The length of the CDR3 is 18 residues. V shed 0 bases and J 4 bases; nucleotides not matched to a gene: 13. CDR1 and CDR2 (germline): SGHRS, YFSETQ. CDR3 nucleotides: TGCGCCAGCAGCTTGGAACCGGGACAGGGGACTCCCCAATACGAGCAGTACTTC. It codes for CASSLEPGQGTPQYEQYF.

The chain carries TRBV4-3 and TRBJ2-5; D is undetermined. Germline V lookup: CDR1 LGHNA, CDR2 YSLEER. V lost 0 bases and J lost 7, with 9 bases in between. The CDR3 length is 13 residues. The CDR3 nucleotides read TGCGCCAGCAGCCAAGAACTGTCCGCGACCCAGTACTTC. It yields the protein CASSQELSATQYF.

The chain is built from TRBV5-1 and TRBJ1-6; D gene ambiguous. This CDR3 comprises 14 residues. Trimming took off 2 bases at V and 7 bases at J, with 10 bases between the two ends. Germline CDR1 SGHRS, CDR2 YFSETQ. CDR3 coding DNA: TGCGCCAGCAGCTTCAGGTCGGGAAATTCACCCCTCCACTTT. This sequence encodes CASSFRSGNSPLHF.

V usage is TRBV5-6 and J usage is TRBJ2-1, with 9 bases fitting TRBD2. V lost 4 bases to trimming and J lost 11 bases; unmatched junction nucleotides: 13. The CDR3 is made up of 15 amino acids. Looked up from germline, CDR1 is SGHDT and CDR2 is YYEEEE. This CDR3 is CASSPGWRGGRKQFF. For the CDR3, the DNA is TGTGCCAGCAGCCCGGGCTGGCGGGGGGGCAGGAAGCAGTTCTTC.

The CDR3 sequence: CAIRDNTDTQYF. The DNA of the CDR3 is TGTGCCATCCGGGACAACACAGATACGCAGTATTTT. The J gene is TRBJ2-3, the V gene TRBV10-3; D might be TRBD1 (6 bases). V lost 8 bases and J 2 bases, leaving 8 bases between the germline ends. Germline V gene data show CDR1 as ENHRY and CDR2 as SYGVKD. The CDR3 covers 12 residues.

The genes are TRBV6-1 and TRBJ1-5; TRBD1 matches at 7 bases. V gave up 6 bases and J gave up 2 bases; unmatched junction bases: 4. Germline loops: CDR1 MNHNS, CDR2 SASEGT. The CDR3 contains 14 residues. This chain's CDR3 is CASRTTGRNQPQHF. In DNA form, the CDR3 reads TGTGCCAGCAGAACGACAGGGCGCAATCAGCCCCAGCATTTT.

The chain couples TRBV9 to TRBJ2-7, with no clear D. This CDR3 is built from 14 residues. Between the trimmed V and J ends, which lost 2 bases and 7 bases, there was a span of 16 bases. Germline loops: CDR1 SGDLS, CDR2 YYNGEE. Here the CDR3 DNA reads TGTGCCAGCAGCGTGGAGTCCCAATCTCTGGAGCAGTACTTC. It encodes CASSVESQSLEQYF.

This chain links TRBV18 with TRBJ1-1, with D maybe TRBD1 (5 bases). Germline loops: CDR1 KGHSH, CDR2 LQKENI. The CDR3 sequence is 13 residues long. Deletions cut 6 bases from V and 1 base from J, with 9 bases between. CDR3 loop: CASSQGTNTEAFF. CDR3 nucleotides: TGTGCCAGCTCGCAAGGGACGAACACTGAAGCTTTCTTT.

This chain connects TRBV2 to TRBJ1-1; possibly TRBD1 for D (5 bases). Deletions cut 1 base from V and 3 bases from J, with 12 bases between. The CDR3 has 15 amino acids. Germline V gives CDR1 SNHLY, CDR2 FYNNEI. The CDR3: CASSEGVGQHTEAFF. The DNA for the CDR3 is TGTGCCAGCAGTGAAGGGGTGGGGCAGCACACTGAAGCTTTCTTT.

The rearrangement uses TRBV2 and TRBJ2-5; D unresolved. CDR1 and CDR2 (germline): SNHLY, FYNNEI. Trimming took off 4 bases at V and 2 bases at J, with 8 bases between the two ends. CDR3 length equals 13 residues. The CDR3 coding sequence is TGTGCCAGCAGTGGGGCTAGTCAAGAGACCCAGTACTTC. Residues: CASSGASQETQYF.

The chain combines TRBV5-1 with TRBJ1-5; D possibly corresponds to TRBD1 (6 bases). This CDR3 has 15 amino acids. V was cut by 1 base and J by 7 bases, with 15 bases left in between. In germline, CDR1 is SGHRS, CDR2 YFSETQ. In DNA form, the CDR3 reads TGCGCCAGCAGCTTGAATTTGGGGGCCGGGCAGCCCCAGCATTTT. Its protein is CASSLNLGAGQPQHF.

The genes are TRBV7-2 and TRBJ2-7, with 10 bases fitting TRBD1. The CDR3 is 16 residues long. The ends lost 1 base at V and 6 bases at J; junction bases unmatched: 9. Germline CDR1 SGHTA, CDR2 FQGNSA. The CDR3 is CASSLVGGQGYREQYF. DNA of the CDR3: TGTGCCAGCAGCTTAGTAGGGGGACAGGGGTACCGCGAGCAGTACTTC.

This chain joins TRBV27 and TRBJ2-4; 9 nucleotides line up with TRBD1. V lost 6 bases to trimming and J lost 6 bases; unmatched junction nucleotides: 6. The germline CDR1 and CDR2 sequences are MNHEY and SMNVEV (reference sequence). This CDR3 comprises 14 residues. The CDR3 is CASRHGQGLNIQYF. Here the CDR3 DNA reads TGTGCCAGCAGGCACGGACAGGGGTTAAACATTCAGTACTTC.

This chain connects TRBV15 to TRBJ1-1; D gene unclear. Per the germline V gene, CDR1 is LNHNV and CDR2 is YYDKDF (reference sequence). V was trimmed by 1 base and J by 1 base, leaving 4 bases between them. The CDR3 extends over 13 amino acids. The DNA for the CDR3 is TGTGCCACCAGCAGAGTAGGGAACACTGAAGCTTTCTTT. This encodes CATSRVGNTEAFF. The variable domain in full, with the rest retrieved from reference TRBV15 and TRBJ1-1, is DAMVIQNPRYQVTQFGKPVTLSCSQTLNHNVMYWYQQKSSQAPKLLFHYYDKDFNNEADTPDNFQSRRPNTSFCFLDIRSPGLGDTAMYLCATSRVGNTEAFFGQGTRLTVV.

The chain links TRBV4-3 to TRBJ2-6; 7 positions agree with TRBD1. The J segment lost 0 bases and the V segment lost 0 bases, leaving 5 bases of the junction unmatched. In germline, CDR1 is LGHNA, CDR2 YSLEER. CDR3 size: 18 residues. The CDR3 nucleotides read TGCGCCAGCAGCCAAGATAGGGGGCGAAGCTCTGGGGCCAACGTCCTGACTTTC. It codes for CASSQDRGRSSGANVLTF.

The table lists this clone with a count of one. This sequence joins TRBV7-6 and TRBJ2-1; D is tentatively TRBD1 or TRBD2 (6 bases each). The ends were cut back, 1 base at V and 5 bases at J, with 15 bases in the middle. CDR3 length equals 16 residues. Germline V lookup: CDR1 SGHVS, CDR2 FNYEAQ. CDR3 amino acids: CASSLGSGARDNEQFF. The CDR3 coding sequence is TGTGCCAGCAGCTTAGGGTCGGGGGCAAGGGACAATGAGCAGTTCTTC.

The V call is TRBV19, the J call TRBJ1-5; possible D gene TRBD1, 6 bases. Germline assignment: CDR1 LNHDA and CDR2 SQIVND (reference sequence). The CDR3 has 15 residues. V dropped 3 bases and J dropped 2 bases, with 11 bases sitting between them. CDR3 nucleotide sequence: TGTGCCAGTAGTATTGTGGGACATCGCAATCAGCCCCAGCATTTT. Its translation is CASSIVGHRNQPQHF.

The V gene is TRBV9, the J gene TRBJ2-4; D possibly uses TRBD1 or TRBD2 (6 bases each). Germline V lookup: CDR1 SGDLS, CDR2 YYNGEE. V gave up 4 bases and J gave up 5 bases, with 16 bases separating them. This CDR3 spans 15 amino acids. The CDR3 DNA follows: TGTGCCAGCAGCCTCGAAGGGGGGAGTGAAAACATTCAGTACTTC. It codes for CASSLEGGSENIQYF. The variable domain in full, with the rest retrieved from reference TRBV9 and TRBJ2-4, is DSGVTQTPKHLITATGQRVTLRCSPRSGDLSVYWYQQSLDQGLQFLIQYYNGEERAKGNILERFSAQQFPDLHSELNLSSLELGDSALYFCASSLEGGSENIQYFGAGTRLSVL.

This clone has just one count. The rearrangement joins TRBV5-5 to TRBJ1-5, with a weak D call TRBD1 (5 bases). The CDR3 is 16 residues long. Germline V lookup: CDR1 SGHKS, CDR2 YYEKEE (reference sequence). V was cut by 3 bases and J by 5 bases, with 18 bases left in between. The CDR3 region is CASSSWGGIRDQPQHF. Written as DNA, the CDR3 is TGTGCCAGCAGCTCTTGGGGGGGAATACGTGATCAGCCCCAGCATTTT.

The chain has TRBV5-4 and TRBJ2-7; tentatively, D is TRBD2 (6 bases). The CDR3 totals 15 residues. Trimming removed 0 bases at V and 2 bases at J, with 12 bases between. The germline V gene encodes CDR1 SGHNT and CDR2 YYREEE (reference sequence). This CDR3 is CASSLGGTLTYEQYF. CDR3 coding DNA: TGTGCCAGCAGCTTGGGTGGGACTTTGACCTACGAGCAGTACTTC.

The J gene is TRBJ1-5, the V gene TRBV28; tentative D call: TRBD1 (6 bases). Germline V gives CDR1 MDHEN, CDR2 SYDVKM. The V gene lost 5 bases and the J gene lost 8 bases, with 16 bases spanning the gap. This CDR3 is built from 14 residues. The CDR3 region has the DNA TGTGCCAGCAGTGTGCTACAGGGTTCTGAGCCCCAGCATTTT. It codes for CASSVLQGSEPQHF.

The chain employs TRBV18 and TRBJ2-7, with 7 bases fitting TRBD1. Germline V CDR1 and CDR2: KGHSH, LQKENI. With 2 bases clipped from V and 2 bases from J, the junction kept 3 bases outside the gene matches. This CDR3 is built from 14 residues. CDR3 coding DNA: TGTGCCAGCTCACCAAGGGACAGCACCTACGAGCAGTACTTC. It is translated as CASSPRDSTYEQYF.

This rearrangement joins TRBV27 to TRBJ2-1, with 7 bases identical to TRBD1. V trimming: 4 bases; J trimming: 4 bases; junction bases outside the gene matches: 7. Germline V gene data show CDR1 as MNHEY and CDR2 as SMNVEV (reference sequence). This CDR3 is built from 15 residues. CDR3 nucleotides: TGTGCCAGCAGTTCCCCTCAGACAGGGTACAATGAGCAGTTCTTC. This sequence encodes CASSSPQTGYNEQFF.

The rearrangement joins TRBV10-3 to TRBJ1-1; 7 positions agree with TRBD1. Per germline, CDR1 ENHRY and CDR2 SYGVKD. The CDR3 totals 15 residues. With V trimmed by 5 bases and J by 0 bases, 6 bases remained unmatched. The CDR3 DNA is TGTGCCATCAGTACCCGACAGGGCATGAACACTGAAGCTTTCTTT. Translated: CAISTRQGMNTEAFF.

V is TRBV6-4 and J is TRBJ1-1; D is perhaps TRBD1 (5 bases). The length of the CDR3 is 15 residues. Per the germline V gene, CDR1 is MRHNA and CDR2 is SNTAGT. V was pared by 10 bases and J by 3 bases, with 21 bases between. DNA of the CDR3: TGTGCCATCGAGGTGGGCGGGGCCCCGGACACTGAAGCTTTCTTT. Residues: CAIEVGGAPDTEAFF.

V gene TRBV7-2 combines with J gene TRBJ1-2; 11 bases map to TRBD1. Trimming at V came to 4 bases and at J to 7 bases, leaving 5 bases not matched to a gene. Germline V gene data show CDR1 as SGHTA and CDR2 as FQGNSA. The CDR3 is 14 amino acids. The CDR3 is CASSSGQGATGYTF. Here the CDR3 DNA reads TGTGCCAGCAGCTCCGGACAGGGGGCTACTGGCTACACCTTC.

This chain links TRBV6-5 with TRBJ2-1, with a weak D call TRBD1 (7 bases). V was clipped by 6 bases and J by 8 bases, with 11 bases between them. The CDR3 sequence is 12 residues long. Germline CDR1 MNHEY, CDR2 SVGAGI. The CDR3 DNA reads as TGTGCCAGCAGAGGAGGGGGCTATGAGCAGTTCTTC. Encoded protein: CASRGGGYEQFF.

This clone was seen only once. The chain is built from TRBV7-9 and TRBJ1-1, with D perhaps TRBD1 (5 bases). Germline V gene sequence: CDR1 SEHNR, CDR2 FQNEAQ (reference sequence). V was pared by 1 base and J by 1 base, with 7 bases between. This CDR3 is built from 14 residues. CDR3 coding DNA: TGTGCCAGCAGCTTAGGACAGCCGAACACTGAAGCTTTCTTT. Protein sequence: CASSLGQPNTEAFF. Full variable domain (remainder filled in from reference TRBV7-9 and TRBJ1-1): DTGVSQNPRHKITKRGQNVTFRCDPISEHNRLYWYRQTLGQGPEFLTYFQNEAQLEKSRLLSDRFSAERPKGSFSTLEIQRTEQGDSAMYLCASSLGQPNTEAFFGQGTRLTVV.

The V call is TRBV29-1, the J call TRBJ2-4, with 12 bases aligning to TRBD2. V lost 3 bases to trimming and J lost 0 bases; unmatched junction nucleotides: 9. The CDR3 loop spans 18 amino acids. Looked up from germline, CDR1 is SQVTM and CDR2 is ANQGSEA. The DNA of the CDR3 is TGCAGCGTTGAGGCTAGCGGGGGGGCGAAACTAGCCAAAAACATTCAGTACTTC. This translates into CSVEASGGAKLAKNIQYF.

V and J are TRBV21-1 and TRBJ2-6; the D call of TRBD2 is as the table states it, not checked on the DNA. TRBV21-1 is deemed a pseudogene. The CDR3 runs 18 residues. For the CDR3, the DNA is TGTGCCAGCAGCCCTCGGGACTTACGTCTCCGTGGGGCCAACGTCCTGACTTTC. It translates to CASSPRDLRLRGANVLTF.

The V call is TRBV7-2, the J call TRBJ2-7; 9 nucleotides align to TRBD1. Germline V gene lookup returns CDR1 SGHTA and CDR2 FQGNSA. This CDR3 region has 14 residues. The V gene end was trimmed by 5 bases and the J gene end by 2 bases; junction bases not matched to a gene: 4. This CDR3 reads CASSPGTGPYEQYF. The CDR3 bases are TGTGCCAGCAGCCCGGGGACAGGGCCCTACGAGCAGTACTTC.